The entry below describes one TCR beta chain. The antigen remains undetermined. This record belongs to a study of cytomegalovirus exposure and HLA in healthy donors. Study results and limitations: Three chains tied to CMV proved CMV antigen-specific in vitro. Associated with cytomegalovirus, according to the listing, were about 160 TCR beta chains. Productive status was seen about 90% or about 30% of the time for most TCR beta V segments in an earlier analysis.

Both 60 Vbeta primers and 13 Jbeta primers went into the PCR. Sequencing was performed with immunoSEQ multiplex PCR; in TCRdb, only in-frame clones are kept and a portion is missing. The data show roughly 100,000 clones, with 69% seen just once and around 3.5% held by the top ten. The TCR was taken from a man aged 30 to 45 in good health and CMV-seronegative. Sample: PBMCs.

For the CDR3, the DNA is TGCAGCGTTGACACAGGGGCAGGATACGAGCAGTACTTC. Translated, it gives CSVDTGAGYEQYF. The chain carries TRBV29-1 and TRBJ2-5; TRBD1 agrees at 7 bases. The J call may be in error: the DNA end matches TRBJ2-7 better. The CDR3 runs to 13 residues. Germline CDR1 reads SQVTM; CDR2 reads ANQGSEA.